Below are 9 T cell receptor beta chains sequenced from a single sample in a study of blood T cell repertoires in COVID-19. The assay was immunoSEQ multiplex PCR, and TCRdb's table has in-frame clones only and misses some. The sample holds about 180,000 clones; approximately 85% are singletons and the top ten take 9% to 10%. Sequences were obtained from PBMCs or T cells enriched from blood (not recorded which). These receptors all stem from a woman aged 18-29 years who had recovered from COVID-19.

This chain connects TRBV6-5 to TRBJ1-2, with D hard to call. CDR1 is MNHEY, CDR2 SVGAGI, per germline. V lost 2 bases and J 0 bases, leaving 7 bases between the germline ends. CDR3 size: 14 residues. The CDR3 reads CASSYIAANYGYTF. DNA of the CDR3: TGTGCCAGCAGTTACATCGCGGCTAACTATGGCTACACCTTC.

V gene TRBV28 combines with J gene TRBJ2-1; perhaps TRBD1 as D (6 bases). Germline V gene lookup returns CDR1 MDHEN and CDR2 SYDVKM. The CDR3 is 14 residues long. Trimming stripped 8 bases from V and 9 bases from J, with 20 bases between. CDR3 amino acids: CASGRRQVFSEQFF. The CDR3 nucleotides read TGTGCCAGCGGACGTCGACAGGTTTTTAGTGAGCAGTTCTTC.

The chain carries TRBV27 and TRBJ2-1; 11 positions match TRBD2. The CDR3 runs 15 residues. Germline loops: CDR1 MNHEY, CDR2 SMNVEV (reference sequence). The V and J ends lost 2 bases and 7 bases, in that order; junction bases with no gene match: 4. DNA for the CDR3: TGTGCCAGCAGTTTAGACGCTAGCGGGAGGAATGAGCAGTTCTTC. The encoded protein is CASSLDASGRNEQFF.

The V gene is TRBV5-5, the J gene TRBJ2-3; D is possibly TRBD1 (6 bases). Germline-derived CDR1 and CDR2 are SGHKS and YYEKEE (reference sequence). The CDR3 is 14 amino acids. V was shortened by 2 bases and J by 0 bases, with 7 bases between the two germline ends. The CDR3 coding sequence is TGTGCCAGCAGCTTTGGACAGAGCACAGATACGCAGTATTTT. Translating gives CASSFGQSTDTQYF.

Note on this clone: Distinct nucleotide sequences in the sample also encode this CDR3. The CDR3 DNA is TGTGCCAGCAGTTTCGGGGGGGGCTCCTACGAGCAGTACTTC. It is translated as CASSFGGGSYEQYF. The chain couples TRBV28 to TRBJ2-7; 8 positions match TRBD2. This CDR3 contains 14 residues. CDR1 MDHEN and CDR2 SYDVKM come from the germline V gene. V shed 3 bases, J shed 0 bases, and the junction held 1 base outside the gene matches.

The gene calls are TRBV28 and TRBJ2-7; the match to TRBD1 covers 11 bases. V shed 5 bases, J shed 4 bases, and the junction held 7 bases outside the gene matches. This CDR3 has 15 residues. The V gene's germline CDR1 is MDHEN and CDR2 SYDVKM. The CDR3 loop is CASSPDGTGGYEQYF. CDR3 sequence (DNA): TGTGCCAGCAGTCCCGACGGGACAGGGGGATACGAGCAGTACTTC.

The chain has TRBV15 and TRBJ1-4; TRBD1 matches 8 bases. Germline V gene lookup returns CDR1 LNHNV and CDR2 YYDKDF (reference sequence). CDR3 length: 17 amino acids. J gave up 3 bases and V 1 base, and 7 bases lay outside the gene matches. CDR3 sequence reads: CATSRGRTGFANEKLFF. The CDR3 DNA reads as TGTGCCACCAGCAGAGGCAGGACAGGGTTTGCTAATGAAAAACTGTTTTTT.

This rearrangement joins TRBV27 to TRBJ2-1, with 9 bases lining up with TRBD2. Germline CDR1 and CDR2: MNHEY and SMNVEV (reference sequence). Trimming cost V 6 bases and J 2 bases; bases outside gene matches: 14. The CDR3 totals 18 residues. The CDR3 sequence is CASRKQASGTLTYNEQFF. CDR3 coding DNA: TGTGCCAGCAGAAAACAGGCTAGCGGGACGCTTACCTACAATGAGCAGTTCTTC.

CDR3 loop: CASSAETSGEQFF. CDR3 sequence (DNA): TGTGCCAGCAGCGCTGAAACTAGTGGTGAGCAGTTCTTC. This chain joins TRBV6-5 and TRBJ2-1, with D possibly matching TRBD2 (5 bases). The CDR3 contains 13 residues. V was shortened by 6 bases and J by 9 bases, with 15 bases between the two germline ends. Germline CDR1 is MNHEY and CDR2 is SVGAGI.